These T cell receptor beta chains were read from a single sample in a study of blood T cell repertoires in COVID-19. Method: immunoSEQ multiplex PCR; TCRdb's copy keeps in-frame clones and lacks some. The sample records a few hundred thousand clones, 75% to 90% being singletons. Sequenced material: peripheral blood. These receptors all come from a woman in her twenties or thirties with COVID-19, enrolled during active disease. Both conserved end residues are part of each CDR3. A D gene is named only where the DNA matches it firmly. Clone size is stated in some rows and not others, as once, few, many or a class when expanded.

j_gene: TRBJ1-1; v_gene: TRBV5-1; d_gene: .; abundance: .; CDR3nt: TGCGCCAGCAGCCTGACAGGGAACACTGAAGCTTTCTTT; CDR3aa: CASSLTGNTEAFF
j_gene: TRBJ2-7; v_gene: TRBV5-5; d_gene: .; abundance: .; CDR3nt: TGTGCCAGCAGCCCCTATACAGGGAGTACCTACGAGCAGTACTTC; CDR3aa: CASSPYTGSTYEQYF
j_gene: TRBJ1-4; v_gene: TRBV30; d_gene: TRBD1; abundance: once; CDR3nt: TGTGCCTGGAGTCGACAGGGAACTGAAAAACTGTTTTTT; CDR3aa: CAWSRQGTEKLFF
j_gene: TRBJ1-1; v_gene: TRBV4-2; d_gene: .; abundance: .; CDR3nt: TGTGCCAGCAGCTTTCCTGGACAAGTCACTGAAGCTTTCTTT; CDR3aa: CASSFPGQVTEAFF
j_gene: TRBJ2-7; v_gene: TRBV12-5; d_gene: .; abundance: .; CDR3nt: TGTGCTAGTGGGCGTGAGTCCACCTACGAGCAGTACTTC; CDR3aa: CASGRESTYEQYF
j_gene: TRBJ2-3; v_gene: TRBV7-3; d_gene: TRBD2; abundance: .; CDR3nt: TGTGCCAGCAGCTTAAATATGGCGGGAGATTCAGCAGATACGCAGTATTTT; CDR3aa: CASSLNMAGDSADTQYF
j_gene: TRBJ1-1; v_gene: TRBV28; d_gene: .; abundance: .; CDR3nt: TGTGCCAGCAGTTCCGTCGGACAAGGACGGACTGAAGCTTTCTTT; CDR3aa: CASSSVGQGRTEAFF
j_gene: TRBJ2-5; v_gene: TRBV10-1; d_gene: TRBD1; abundance: .; CDR3nt: TGCGCCAGCAGCCTCCGAACCGGGACAGGGGGAGAGACCCAGTACTTC; CDR3aa: CASSLRTGTGGETQYF
j_gene: TRBJ2-1; v_gene: TRBV3-1/TRBV3-2; d_gene: TRBD2; abundance: .; CDR3nt: TGTGCCAGCAGCCAAATACTAGCGGAATACAATGAGCAGTTCTTC; CDR3aa: CASSQILAEYNEQFF
j_gene: TRBJ2-5; v_gene: TRBV19; d_gene: TRBD1; abundance: .; CDR3nt: TGTGCCAGTACCGCCGCCCGGACAGGGGGAGAAGAGACCCAGTACTTC; CDR3aa: CASTAARTGGEETQYF
j_gene: TRBJ2-7; v_gene: TRBV6-5; d_gene: TRBD1; abundance: .; CDR3nt: TGTGCCACCCGGGACAGACCCTACGAGCAGTACTTC; CDR3aa: CATRDRPYEQYF
j_gene: TRBJ2-7; v_gene: TRBV3-1/TRBV3-2; d_gene: TRBD2; abundance: .; CDR3nt: TGTGCCAGCAGCCAGGGGCCAGCGGGAGGCTACGAGCAGTACTTC; CDR3aa: CASSQGPAGGYEQYF
j_gene: TRBJ1-2; v_gene: TRBV19; d_gene: .; abundance: .; CDR3nt: TGTGCCAGTAGTATTTCAGGGCCAGGCTATGGCTACACCTTC; CDR3aa: CASSISGPGYGYTF
j_gene: TRBJ2-1; v_gene: TRBV21-1; d_gene: .; abundance: .; CDR3nt: TGTGCCAGCATCCAAAGAGGGGGCTCCTACAATGAGCAGTTCTTC; CDR3aa: CASIQRGGSYNEQFF
j_gene: TRBJ2-2; v_gene: TRBV6-5; d_gene: .; abundance: once; CDR3nt: TGTGCCAGCAAGCCCGCCGCGAACACCGGGGAGCTGTTTTTT; CDR3aa: CASKPAANTGELFF
j_gene: TRBJ1-2; v_gene: TRBV27; d_gene: .; abundance: few; CDR3nt: TGTGCCAGCAGTGCCGGGGAGTCTAACTATGGCTACACCTTC; CDR3aa: CASSAGESNYGYTF
j_gene: TRBJ1-2; v_gene: TRBV5-6; d_gene: .; abundance: .; CDR3nt: TGTGCCAGCAGCTTGGAACCGGGGAACTATGGCTACACCTTC; CDR3aa: CASSLEPGNYGYTF
j_gene: TRBJ2-1; v_gene: TRBV5-1; d_gene: .; abundance: .; CDR3nt: TGCGCCAGTAGCTTGGCGAGGGAGCAGTTCTTC; CDR3aa: CASSLAREQFF
j_gene: TRBJ2-3; v_gene: TRBV5-6; d_gene: TRBD1; abundance: .; CDR3nt: TGTGCCAGCAGCTCGACAGGGTTTATAGATACGCAGTATTTT; CDR3aa: CASSSTGFIDTQYF
j_gene: TRBJ1-1; v_gene: TRBV25-1; d_gene: TRBD1; abundance: .; CDR3nt: TGTGCCAGCAGTGGTCGGGACAGGACTGAAGCTTTCTTT; CDR3aa: CASSGRDRTEAFF
j_gene: TRBJ1-1; v_gene: TRBV5-1; d_gene: TRBD1; abundance: .; CDR3nt: TGCGCCAGCAGCTGGGACAGGGCGACCACTGAAGCTTTCTTT; CDR3aa: CASSWDRATTEAFF
j_gene: TRBJ2-2; v_gene: TRBV15; d_gene: TRBD2; abundance: .; CDR3nt: TGTGCCACCAGCAGAGCTGGGGGGGTGGTTAGCGGGAGCGGCACCGGGGAGCTGTTTTTT; CDR3aa: CATSRAGGVVSGSGTGELFF